This T cell receptor (beta chain) was obtained from a study of OX40 agonist ivuxolimab in advanced cancers. Study information: Clinicians treated patients with ivuxolimab, an agonistic anti-OX40 (CD134) antibody.

Study-level findings and limits: There were also nonresponders showing low normalized T-cell clonal expansion.

Germline values: CDR1 SEHNR, CDR2 FQNEAQ (reference sequence). This CDR3 region has 13 residues. The germline V and J ends were trimmed by 4 bases and 3 bases, with 7 bases remaining between them. Assay used: immunoSEQ multiplex PCR; TCRdb lists only in-frame clones, some missing. The sample comprises about 140,000 clones, just over 90% of which are singletons, and roughly 0.94% rests with the top ten. About this clone: Its specificity is not known.

Sequencing was performed on CD4+ or CD8+ T cells sorted from blood, taken in a trial of the OX40 agonist ivuxolimab. The chain combines TRBV7-9 with TRBJ2-1; D might be TRBD2 (5 bases). This receptor was taken from an adult with an advanced solid tumor such as melanoma, head and neck, liver or kidney cancer. Here the CDR3 DNA reads TGTGCCAGCAGCTGGGAGTTCTACAATGAGCAGTTCTTC. It yields the protein CASSWEFYNEQFF.